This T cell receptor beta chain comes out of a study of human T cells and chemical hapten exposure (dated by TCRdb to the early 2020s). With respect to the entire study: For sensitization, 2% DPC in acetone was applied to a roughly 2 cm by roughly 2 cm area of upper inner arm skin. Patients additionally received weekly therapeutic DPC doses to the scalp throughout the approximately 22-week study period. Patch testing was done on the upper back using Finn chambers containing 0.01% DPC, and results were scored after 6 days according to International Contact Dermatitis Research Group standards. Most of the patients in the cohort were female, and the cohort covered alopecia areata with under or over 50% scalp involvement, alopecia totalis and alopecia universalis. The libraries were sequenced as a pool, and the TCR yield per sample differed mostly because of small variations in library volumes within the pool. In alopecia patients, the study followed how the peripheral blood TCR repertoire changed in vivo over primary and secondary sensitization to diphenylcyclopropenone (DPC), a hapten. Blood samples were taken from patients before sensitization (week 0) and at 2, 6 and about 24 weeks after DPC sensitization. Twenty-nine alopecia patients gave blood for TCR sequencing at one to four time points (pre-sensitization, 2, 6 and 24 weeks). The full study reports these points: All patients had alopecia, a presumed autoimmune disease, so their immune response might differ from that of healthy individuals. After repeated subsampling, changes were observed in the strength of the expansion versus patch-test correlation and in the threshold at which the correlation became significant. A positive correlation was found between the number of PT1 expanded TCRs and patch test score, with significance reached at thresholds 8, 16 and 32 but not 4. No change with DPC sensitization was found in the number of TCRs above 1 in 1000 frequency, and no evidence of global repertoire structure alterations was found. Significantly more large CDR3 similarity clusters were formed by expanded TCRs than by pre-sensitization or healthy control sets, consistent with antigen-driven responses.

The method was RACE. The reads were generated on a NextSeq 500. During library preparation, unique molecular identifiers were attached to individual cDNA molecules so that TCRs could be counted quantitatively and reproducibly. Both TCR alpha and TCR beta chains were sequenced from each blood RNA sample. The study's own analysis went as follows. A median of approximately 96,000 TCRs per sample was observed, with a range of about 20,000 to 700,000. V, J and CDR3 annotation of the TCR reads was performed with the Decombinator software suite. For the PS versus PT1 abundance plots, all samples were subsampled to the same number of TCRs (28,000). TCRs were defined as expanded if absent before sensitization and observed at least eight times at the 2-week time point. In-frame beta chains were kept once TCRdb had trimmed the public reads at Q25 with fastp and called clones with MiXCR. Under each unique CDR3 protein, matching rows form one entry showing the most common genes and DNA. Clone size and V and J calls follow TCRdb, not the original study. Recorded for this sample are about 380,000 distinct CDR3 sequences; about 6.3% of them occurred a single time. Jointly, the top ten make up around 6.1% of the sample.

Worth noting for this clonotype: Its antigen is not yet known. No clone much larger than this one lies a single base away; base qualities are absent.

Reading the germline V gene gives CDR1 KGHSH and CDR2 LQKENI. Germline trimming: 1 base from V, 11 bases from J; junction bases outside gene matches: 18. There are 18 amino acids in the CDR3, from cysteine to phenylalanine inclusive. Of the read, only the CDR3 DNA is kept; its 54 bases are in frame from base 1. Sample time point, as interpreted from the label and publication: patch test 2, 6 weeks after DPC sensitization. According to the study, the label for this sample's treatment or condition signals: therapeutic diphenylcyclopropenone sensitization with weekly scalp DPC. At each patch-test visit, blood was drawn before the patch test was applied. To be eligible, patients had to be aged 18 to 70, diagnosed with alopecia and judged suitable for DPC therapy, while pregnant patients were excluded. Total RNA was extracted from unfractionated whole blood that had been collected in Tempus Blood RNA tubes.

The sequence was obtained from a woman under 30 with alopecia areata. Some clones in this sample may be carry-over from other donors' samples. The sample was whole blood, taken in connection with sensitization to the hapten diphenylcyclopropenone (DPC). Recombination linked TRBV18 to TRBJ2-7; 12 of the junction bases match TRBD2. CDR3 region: CASSPLGQGLAGGTFEYF. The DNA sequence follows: TGTGCCAGCTCACCACTTGGACAGGGTCTAGCGGGGGGGACCTTCGAGTACTTC.